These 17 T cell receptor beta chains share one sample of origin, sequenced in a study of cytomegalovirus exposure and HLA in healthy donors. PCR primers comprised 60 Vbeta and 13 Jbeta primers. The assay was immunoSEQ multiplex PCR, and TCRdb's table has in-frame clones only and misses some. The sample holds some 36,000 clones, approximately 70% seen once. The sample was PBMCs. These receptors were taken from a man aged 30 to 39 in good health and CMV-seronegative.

CDR3 in DNA: TGTGCCAGCACCCCACTAGCGGGAGGAGCAGATACGCAGTATTTT. Amino acids: CASTPLAGGADTQYF. J is TRBJ2-3 and V is TRBV6-6; 12 nucleotides align to TRBD2. Germline CDR1 reads MNHNY; CDR2 reads SVGAGI (reference sequence). Trimming at V came to 7 bases and at J to 4 bases, leaving 6 bases not matched to a gene. The CDR3 sequence is 15 residues long.

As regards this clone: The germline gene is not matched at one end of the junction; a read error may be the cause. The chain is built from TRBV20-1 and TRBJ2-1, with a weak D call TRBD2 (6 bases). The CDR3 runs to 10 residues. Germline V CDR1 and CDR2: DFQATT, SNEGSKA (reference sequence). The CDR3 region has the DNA TGCAGTGCTAGCGTGGCGGGATCCATCTTC. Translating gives CSASVAGSIF.

CDR3 coding DNA: TGTGCCAGCAGCAGGACACCCGGGCAGCCCCAGCATTTT. It codes for CASSRTPGQPQHF. The chain combines TRBV9 with TRBJ1-5; perhaps TRBD1 as D (5 bases). In germline, CDR1 is SGDLS, CDR2 YYNGEE. CDR3 size: 13 residues. The ends were cut back, 4 bases at V and 7 bases at J, with 12 bases in the middle.

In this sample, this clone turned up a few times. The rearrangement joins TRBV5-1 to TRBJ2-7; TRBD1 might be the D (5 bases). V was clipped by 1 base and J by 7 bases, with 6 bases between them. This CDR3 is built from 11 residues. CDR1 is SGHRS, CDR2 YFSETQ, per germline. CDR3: CASSLQGEQYF. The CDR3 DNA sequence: TGCGCCAGCAGCTTGCAGGGAGAGCAGTACTTC.

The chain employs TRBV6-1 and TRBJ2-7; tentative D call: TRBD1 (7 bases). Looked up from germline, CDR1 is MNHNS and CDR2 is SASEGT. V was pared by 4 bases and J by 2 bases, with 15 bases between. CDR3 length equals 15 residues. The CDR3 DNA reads TGTGCCAGCAGTGTGAACAGGGGAGGCACCTACGAGCAGTACTTC. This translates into CASSVNRGGTYEQYF.

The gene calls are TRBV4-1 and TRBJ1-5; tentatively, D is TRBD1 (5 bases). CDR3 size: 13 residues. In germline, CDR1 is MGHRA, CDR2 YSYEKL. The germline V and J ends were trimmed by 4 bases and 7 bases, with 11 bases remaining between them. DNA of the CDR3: TGCGCCAGCAGCCTCGGGGGGAGGCAGCCCCAGCATTTT. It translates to CASSLGGRQPQHF.

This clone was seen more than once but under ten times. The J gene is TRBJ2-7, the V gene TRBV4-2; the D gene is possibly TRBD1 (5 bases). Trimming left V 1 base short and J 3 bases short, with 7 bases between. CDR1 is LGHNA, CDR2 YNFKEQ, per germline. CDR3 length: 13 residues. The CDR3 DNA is TGTGCCAGCAGCCAAGGGGGCGGCTACGAGCAGTACTTC. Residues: CASSQGGGYEQYF.

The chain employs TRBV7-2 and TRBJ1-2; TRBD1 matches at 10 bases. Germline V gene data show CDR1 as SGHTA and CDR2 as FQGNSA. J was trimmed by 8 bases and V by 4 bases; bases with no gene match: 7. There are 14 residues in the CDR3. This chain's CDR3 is CASSSQTGGGGYTF. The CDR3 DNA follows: TGTGCCAGCAGCTCTCAGACAGGGGGCGGAGGCTACACCTTC.

The CDR3 sequence is CASDRANTEAFF. CDR3 DNA: TGTGCCAGTGACAGGGCGAACACTGAAGCTTTCTTT. The chain is built from TRBV28 and TRBJ1-1, with 7 bases lining up with TRBD1. This CDR3 is built from 12 residues. CDR1 is MDHEN, CDR2 SYDVKM, per germline. The junction had 2 bases not matched to a gene; V was cut back by 9 bases and J by 1 base. Looking up the rest from reference TRBV28 and TRBJ1-1 gives the full variable domain: DVKVTQSSRYLVKRTGEKVFLECVQDMDHENMFWYRQDPGLGLRLIYFSYDVKMKEKGDIPEGYSVSREKKERFSLILESASTNQTSMYLCASDRANTEAFFGQGTRLTVV.

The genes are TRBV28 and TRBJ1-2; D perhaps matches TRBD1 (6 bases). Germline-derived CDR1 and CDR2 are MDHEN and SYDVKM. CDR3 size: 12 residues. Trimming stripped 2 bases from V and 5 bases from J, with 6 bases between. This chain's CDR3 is CASSLRGYGYTF. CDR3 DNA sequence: TGTGCCAGCAGTTTAAGGGGGTATGGCTACACCTTC.

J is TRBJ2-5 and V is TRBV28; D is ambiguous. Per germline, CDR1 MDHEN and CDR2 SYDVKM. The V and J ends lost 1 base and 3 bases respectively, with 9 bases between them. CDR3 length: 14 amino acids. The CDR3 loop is CASSLSMQEETQYF. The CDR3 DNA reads TGTGCCAGCAGTTTATCAATGCAGGAAGAGACCCAGTACTTC.

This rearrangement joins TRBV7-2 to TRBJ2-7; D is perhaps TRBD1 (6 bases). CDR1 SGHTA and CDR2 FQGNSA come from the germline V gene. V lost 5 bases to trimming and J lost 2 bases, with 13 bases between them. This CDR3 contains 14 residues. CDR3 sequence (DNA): TGTGCCAGCAGCCTGACGACAGGAACCTACGAGCAGTACTTC. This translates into CASSLTTGTYEQYF. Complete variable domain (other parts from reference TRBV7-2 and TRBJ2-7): GAGVSQSPSNKVTEKGKDVELRCDPISGHTALYWYRQSLGQGLEFLIYFQGNSAPDKSGLPSDRFSAERTGGSVSTLTIQRTQQEDSAVYLCASSLTTGTYEQYFGPGTRLTVT.

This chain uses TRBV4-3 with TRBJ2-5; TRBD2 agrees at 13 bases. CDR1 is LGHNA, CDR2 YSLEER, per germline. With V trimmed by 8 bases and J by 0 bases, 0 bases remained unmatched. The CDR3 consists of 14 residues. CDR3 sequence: CASGLAGDQETQYF. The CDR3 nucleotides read TGCGCCAGCGGACTAGCGGGGGACCAAGAGACCCAGTACTTC.

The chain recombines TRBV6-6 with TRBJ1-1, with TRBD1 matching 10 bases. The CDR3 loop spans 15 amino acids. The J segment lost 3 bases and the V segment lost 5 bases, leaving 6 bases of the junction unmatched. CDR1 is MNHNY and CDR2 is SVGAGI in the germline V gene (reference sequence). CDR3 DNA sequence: TGTGCCAGCAGTGACAGGGGGCTGGGTGACACTGAAGCTTTCTTT. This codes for CASSDRGLGDTEAFF.

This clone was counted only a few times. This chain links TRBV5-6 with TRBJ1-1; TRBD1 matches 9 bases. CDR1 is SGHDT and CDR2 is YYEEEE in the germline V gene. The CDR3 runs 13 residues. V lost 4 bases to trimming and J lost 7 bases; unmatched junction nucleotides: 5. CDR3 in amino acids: CASSLRTGVEAFF. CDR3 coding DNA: TGTGCCAGCAGCCTCCGGACAGGGGTTGAAGCTTTCTTT.

CDR3 in amino acids: CASSPPGQGIQPQHF. The CDR3 bases are TGTGCCAGCTCACCACCGGGACAGGGGATACAGCCCCAGCATTTT. The genes are TRBV18 and TRBJ1-5; TRBD1 matches at 10 bases. Germline values: CDR1 KGHSH, CDR2 LQKENI. The CDR3 loop spans 15 amino acids. Unmatched junction bases numbered 3, after V lost 0 bases and J lost 7 bases.

The CDR3 bases are TGTGCCAGCAGCTTAGCGGCGGGGAGCTCTGGGGCCAACGTCCTGACTTTC. Translation: CASSLAAGSSGANVLTF. The chain has TRBV11-1 and TRBJ2-6; D may be TRBD2 (6 bases). The CDR3 is 17 residues long. The germline CDR1 and CDR2 sequences are SGHAT and FQDESV (reference sequence). Trimming stripped 0 bases from V and 0 bases from J, with 9 bases between.